This T cell receptor (beta chain) was obtained from a study of blood T cell repertoires in COVID-19. Study background: Samples taken during acute and convalescent COVID-19 were collected in the United States, Italy and Spain. The analysed material was cDNA or gDNA that came from T cells, B-cell-depleted T cells, or PBMCs.

As for this clone: The germline gene is not matched at one end of the junction; a read error may be the cause.

Source study methods: By means of reference gene primer amplification, nucleated cell counts were estimated. TCRdb keeps only in-frame clones here, not all; method: immunoSEQ multiplex PCR. V and J calls and clone size are those listed in that table; D and trimming were worked out from the DNA. Of 180,000 or so clones in the sample, approximately 85% are singletons; the top ten hold 0.95% to 1.5%. The clonotype originates from a man aged 55-75 years who had recovered from COVID-19. Sequencing was carried out using peripheral blood.

CDR3: CSVTAYTGELFF. Written as DNA, the CDR3 is TGCAGCGTGACAGCTTACACAGGGGAGCTGTTTTTT. The V gene is TRBV29-1, the J gene TRBJ2-2; a weak D match, TRBD1 (5 bases). The CDR3 covers 12 residues. The germline V gene has CDR1 SQVTM and CDR2 ANQGSEA.